This record looks at one T cell receptor beta chain sequence and its context. Its target is unknown. With a much larger clone just one base away, this may be a read error. TCRdb ran MiXCR on the multiplex PCR reads and lists one entry per CDR3 protein. The data show more than 250,000 distinct CDR3 sequences, with roughly 30% seen just once and approximately 1% held by the top ten. Axillary draining lymph nodes of breast cancer patients supplied the node samples. These data are taken from a study of breast tumors, draining lymph nodes, adjacent tissues. Study results and limitations: Compared with basal-like, luminal-like tumors shared significantly more repertoire with nontumor tissue. The lymph node origin of tumor T cells was framed as consistent with a hypothesis, not demonstrated. Findings are consistent with lymph node origin and intratumoral expansion of most tumor T cells. Tumors had less TCR diversity than lymph nodes, more than nontumor tissue.

The CDR3 loop spans 16 amino acids. Germline lookup yields CDR1 SGDLS and CDR2 YYNGEE. V was trimmed by 3 bases and J by 5 bases, leaving 21 bases between them. The rearrangement joins TRBV9 to TRBJ2-7, with D possibly TRBD1 on 5 matching bases. This receptor was identified in a female donor with breast cancer. Some clones in this sample may be carry-over from other donors' samples. The specimen sequenced was axillary lymph node tissue. As DNA, the CDR3 is TGTGCCAGCAGCGGAGCCCCGGGTCAGGGAAGTGACGAGCAGTACTTC. Protein: CASSGAPGQGSDEQYF.